The T cell receptor (beta chain) described here comes from a study of T cell responses to AZD1222 COVID-19 vaccine. Repertoires were generated with immunoSEQ multiplex PCR, while TCRdb's copy carries only in-frame clones and drops some. The table lists about 120,000 clones, approximately 90% of them singletons, with 6.5% in the top ten. Second doses that came at about 4 or about 12 weeks were put together. As regards this clone: Its antigen is still unknown.

Overall study results and limits: In all cases, repertoires were sampled only after the peak T cell response. Spike was spanned by vaccine-associated CD4 TCRs, with dominance at 160-218 and 743-854. The donor cohort was predominantly white British with a female majority, and clonal diversity may have been underestimated.

This TCR came from an adult who received the AZD1222 COVID-19 vaccine. Material: peripheral blood, obtained 28 days after the second AZD1222 dose.

The CDR3 DNA follows: TGTGCCAGCAGTTACTCGGCTTGGCCTCTAGCCAAAAACATTCAGTACTTC. Protein sequence: CASSYSAWPLAKNIQYF. J is TRBJ2-4 and V is TRBV6-2 or TRBV6-3; D is unresolved. Trimming stripped 0 bases from V and 0 bases from J, with 12 bases between. CDR1 is MNHEY, CDR2 SVGEGT, per germline. The CDR3 loop spans 17 amino acids.